Reported below is one T cell receptor beta chain. The antigen remains unidentified. This record comes from a study of cytomegalovirus exposure and HLA in healthy donors. The study, taken as a whole, reports: Earlier analysis yielded a pattern in which most TCR beta V segments were productive about 90% or about 30% of the time. Judged likely to be a sequencing artifact was a cluster of highly shared sequence variants. The later analysis indicated that the majority of CMV-associated TCR beta chains appeared HLA-restricted. Compared with the roughly 670-donor mean, an Asian-associated ancestry cluster reportedly had fewer N-insertions, according to a later analysis.

Primers included in the PCR were 60 Vbeta and 13 Jbeta primers. The assay was immunoSEQ multiplex PCR, and TCRdb's table has in-frame clones only and misses some. The ten top clones account for over 7%, within a sample of tens of thousands of clones. Sequencing was done on a sample of PBMCs. The TCR comes from a male donor in good health and CMV-seronegative.

For the CDR3, the DNA is TGTGCCAGCAGCGGCAGAGGACTAGCGGGAGGCGGGGAGCTGTTTTTT. It translates to CASSGRGLAGGGELFF. The chain employs TRBV7-2 and TRBJ2-2; 14 positions agree with TRBD2. J lost 7 bases, V lost 5 bases, and 6 bases had no gene match. CDR1 SGHTA and CDR2 FQGNSA come from the germline V gene. The CDR3 length is 16 residues.